Reported below is one T cell receptor beta chain. Primers used in a second PCR of roughly 6 to 12 cycles were a sample-barcoded 5' primer and a J-beta primer mix. Tags on each cDNA molecule came from a template-switch adaptor with 12 random nucleotides. TCRdb processed the 5' RACE reads anew with MiXCR; each CDR3 protein has one entry. The repertoire holds 600,000 to 900,000 distinct CDR3 sequences, with more than 25% as singletons. The source of the sample is a study of blood T cells in healthy people across ages. V was trimmed by 6 bases and J by 5 bases, leaving 23 bases between them. Germline values: CDR1 SGHRS, CDR2 YFSETQ. The CDR3 covers 16 residues. These data also formed part of another study, on T cells of mothers and their children. As that report states: Maternal samples each gave over 9.5 million TCR beta CDR3 reads, and child samples several million each. Normalized overlap was always slightly, never significantly, higher in related than unrelated mother-child pairs.

The chain combines TRBV5-1 with TRBJ2-5; possibly TRBD2 for D (6 bases). This clonotype originated in a boy between 10 and 17 years old in good health. The specimen was blood. As DNA, the CDR3 is TGCGCCAGCATAAGCTCCCGAGCGGGTCCTCACGAGACCCAGTACTTC. Its protein is CASISSRAGPHETQYF.